This T cell receptor (beta chain) was sequenced in a study of T cell changes during pregnancy in multiple sclerosis. The table came from immunoSEQ multiplex PCR; TCRdb's copy has only in-frame clones and leaves some out. The data hold approximately 40,000 clones, with 88% observed a single time. This CDR3 spans 16 amino acids. The V gene's germline CDR1 is SGHNT and CDR2 YYREEE (reference sequence). The ends lost 0 bases at V and 1 base at J; junction bases unmatched: 3. This chain uses TRBV5-4 with TRBJ2-3, with 9 bases lining up with TRBD2. The material sequenced was CD4+ T cells from peripheral blood mononuclear cells, taken in the first trimester of pregnancy. This sequence originates from a female donor with multiple sclerosis, enrolled in a pregnancy study. In DNA form, the CDR3 reads TGTGCCAGCAGCTTGGAGGCGGGGGGGCGCACAGATACGCAGTATTTT. Translating gives CASSLEAGGRTDTQYF.